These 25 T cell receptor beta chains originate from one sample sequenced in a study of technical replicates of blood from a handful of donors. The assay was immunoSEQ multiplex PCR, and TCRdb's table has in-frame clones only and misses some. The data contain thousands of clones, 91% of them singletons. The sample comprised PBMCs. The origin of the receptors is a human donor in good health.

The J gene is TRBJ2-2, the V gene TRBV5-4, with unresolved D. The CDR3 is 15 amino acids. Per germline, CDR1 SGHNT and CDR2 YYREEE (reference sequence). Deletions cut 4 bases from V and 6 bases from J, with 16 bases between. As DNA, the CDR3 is TGTGCCAGCAGCACCGACTTCGTTGCCGCCGGGGAGCTGTTTTTT. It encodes CASSTDFVAAGELFF.

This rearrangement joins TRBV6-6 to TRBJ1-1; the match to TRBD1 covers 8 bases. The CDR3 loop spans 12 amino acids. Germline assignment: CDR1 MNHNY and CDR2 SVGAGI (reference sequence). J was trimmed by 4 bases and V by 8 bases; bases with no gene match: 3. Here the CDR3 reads CASCTGGTEAFF. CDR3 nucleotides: TGTGCCAGCTGTACAGGGGGCACTGAAGCTTTCTTT.

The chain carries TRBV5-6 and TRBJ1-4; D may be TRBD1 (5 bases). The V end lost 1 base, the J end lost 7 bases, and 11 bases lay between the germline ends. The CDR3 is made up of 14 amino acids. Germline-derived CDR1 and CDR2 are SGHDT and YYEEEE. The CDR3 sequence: CASSLWGSGEKLFF. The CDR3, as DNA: TGTGCCAGCAGCTTGTGGGGCAGTGGTGAAAAACTGTTTTTT.

Here the CDR3 DNA reads TGTGCCAGCAGTTATGGACAGGGGGCTGATCAGCCCCAGCATTTT. This gives the protein CASSYGQGADQPQHF. This chain links TRBV6-5 with TRBJ1-5; 11 bases fit TRBD1. The CDR3 length is 15 residues. In germline, CDR1 is MNHEY, CDR2 SVGAGI. The V segment lost 3 bases and the J segment 5 bases; nucleotides outside the gene matches: 3.

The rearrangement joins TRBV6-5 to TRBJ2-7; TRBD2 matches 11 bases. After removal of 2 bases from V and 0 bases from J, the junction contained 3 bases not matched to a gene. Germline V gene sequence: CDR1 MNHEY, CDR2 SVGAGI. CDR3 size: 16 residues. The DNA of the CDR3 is TGTGCCAGCAGTTACCTGACTAGCGGGGTCTCCTACGAGCAGTACTTC. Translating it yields CASSYLTSGVSYEQYF.

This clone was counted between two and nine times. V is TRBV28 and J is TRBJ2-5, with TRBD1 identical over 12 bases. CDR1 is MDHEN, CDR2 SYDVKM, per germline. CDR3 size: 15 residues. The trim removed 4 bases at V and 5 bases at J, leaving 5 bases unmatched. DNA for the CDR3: TGTGCCAGCAGTTCTGGGACAGGGGGCGCGGAGACCCAGTACTTC. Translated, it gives CASSSGTGGAETQYF.

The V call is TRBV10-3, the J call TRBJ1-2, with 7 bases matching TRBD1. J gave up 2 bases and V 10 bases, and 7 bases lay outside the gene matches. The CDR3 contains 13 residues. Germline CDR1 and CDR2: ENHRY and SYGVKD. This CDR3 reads CASHRGENYGYTF. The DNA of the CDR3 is TGTGCCAGCCACAGGGGCGAGAACTATGGCTACACCTTC.

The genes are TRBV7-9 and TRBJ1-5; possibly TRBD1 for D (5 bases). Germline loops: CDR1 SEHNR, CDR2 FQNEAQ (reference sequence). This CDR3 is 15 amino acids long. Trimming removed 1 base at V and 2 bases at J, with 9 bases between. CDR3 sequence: CASSLGSRGNQPQHF. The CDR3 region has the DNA TGTGCCAGCAGCTTAGGGTCCAGGGGCAATCAGCCCCAGCATTTT. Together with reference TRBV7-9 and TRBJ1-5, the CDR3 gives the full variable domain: DTGVSQNPRHKITKRGQNVTFRCDPISEHNRLYWYRQTLGQGPEFLTYFQNEAQLEKSRLLSDRFSAERPKGSFSTLEIQRTEQGDSAMYLCASSLGSRGNQPQHFGDGTRLSIL.

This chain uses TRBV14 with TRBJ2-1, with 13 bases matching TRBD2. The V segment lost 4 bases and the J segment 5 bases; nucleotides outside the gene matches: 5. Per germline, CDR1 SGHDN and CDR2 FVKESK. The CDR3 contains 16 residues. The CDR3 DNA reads TGTGCCAGCAGCCCAAGGGGACTAGCGGGAAACAATGAGCAGTTCTTC. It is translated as CASSPRGLAGNNEQFF.

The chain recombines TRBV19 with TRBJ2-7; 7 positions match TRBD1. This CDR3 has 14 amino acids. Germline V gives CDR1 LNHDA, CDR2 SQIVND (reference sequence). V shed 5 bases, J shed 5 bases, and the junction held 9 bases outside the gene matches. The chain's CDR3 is CASSFRQGNNEQYF. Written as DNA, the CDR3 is TGTGCCAGTAGTTTCCGACAGGGAAACAACGAGCAGTACTTC.

This CDR3 reads CAWSTRVSGNTIYF. CDR3 coding DNA: TGTGCCTGGAGTACTCGGGTTTCTGGAAACACCATATATTTT. The chain employs TRBV30 and TRBJ1-3; no clear D gene. Germline loops: CDR1 GTSNPN, CDR2 SVGIG (reference sequence). V was pared by 2 bases and J by 1 base, with 9 bases between. The CDR3 covers 14 residues. Filled out from reference TRBV30 and TRBJ1-3, the complete variable domain reads SQTIHQWPATLVQPVGSPLSLECTVEGTSNPNLYWYRQAAGRGLQLLFYSVGIGQISSEVPQNLSASRPQDRQFILSSKKLLLSDSGFYLCAWSTRVSGNTIYFGEGSWLTVV.

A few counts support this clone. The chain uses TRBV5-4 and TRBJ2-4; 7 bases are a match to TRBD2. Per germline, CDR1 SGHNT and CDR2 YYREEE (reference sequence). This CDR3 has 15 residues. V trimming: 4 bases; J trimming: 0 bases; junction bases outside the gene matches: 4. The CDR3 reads CASSGRGEAKNIQYF. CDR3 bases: TGTGCCAGCAGCGGGAGGGGCGAAGCCAAAAACATTCAGTACTTC.

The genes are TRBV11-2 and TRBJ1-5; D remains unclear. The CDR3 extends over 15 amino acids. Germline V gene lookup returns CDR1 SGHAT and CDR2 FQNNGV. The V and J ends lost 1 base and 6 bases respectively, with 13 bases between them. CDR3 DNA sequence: TGTGCCAGCAGCTTAGGTGGGGAGAATGGTCAGCCCCAGCATTTT. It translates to CASSLGGENGQPQHF.

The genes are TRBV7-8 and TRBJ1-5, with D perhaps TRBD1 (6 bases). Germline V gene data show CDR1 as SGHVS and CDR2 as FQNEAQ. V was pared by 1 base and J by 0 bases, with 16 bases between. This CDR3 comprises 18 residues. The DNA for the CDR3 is TGTGCCAGCAGCTTAGTGGCCAGGGGCGGATTTAGCAATCAGCCCCAGCATTTT. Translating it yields CASSLVARGGFSNQPQHF. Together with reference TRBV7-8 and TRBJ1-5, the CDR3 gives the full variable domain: GAGVSQSPRYKVAKRGQDVALRCDPISGHVSLFWYQQALGQGPEFLTYFQNEAQLDKSGLPSDRFFAERPEGSVSTLKIQRTQQEDSAVYLCASSLVARGGFSNQPQHFGDGTRLSIL.

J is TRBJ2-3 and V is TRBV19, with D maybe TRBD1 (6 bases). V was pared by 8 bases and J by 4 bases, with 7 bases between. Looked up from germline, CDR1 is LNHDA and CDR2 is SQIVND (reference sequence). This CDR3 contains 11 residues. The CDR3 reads CASGGSDTQYF. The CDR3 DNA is TGTGCCAGTGGGGGCTCAGATACGCAGTATTTT.

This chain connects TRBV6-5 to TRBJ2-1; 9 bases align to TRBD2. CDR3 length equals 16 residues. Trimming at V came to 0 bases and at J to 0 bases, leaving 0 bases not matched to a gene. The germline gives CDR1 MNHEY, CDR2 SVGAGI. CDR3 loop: CASSYSSGGSYNEQFF. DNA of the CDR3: TGTGCCAGCAGTTACTCTAGCGGGGGCTCCTACAATGAGCAGTTCTTC.

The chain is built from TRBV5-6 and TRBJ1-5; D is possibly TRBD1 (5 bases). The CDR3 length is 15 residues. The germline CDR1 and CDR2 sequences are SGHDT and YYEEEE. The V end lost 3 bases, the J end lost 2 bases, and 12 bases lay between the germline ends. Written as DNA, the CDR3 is TGTGCCAGCAGCTCTCCCAGGGAGGGCAATCAGCCCCAGCATTTT. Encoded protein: CASSSPREGNQPQHF.

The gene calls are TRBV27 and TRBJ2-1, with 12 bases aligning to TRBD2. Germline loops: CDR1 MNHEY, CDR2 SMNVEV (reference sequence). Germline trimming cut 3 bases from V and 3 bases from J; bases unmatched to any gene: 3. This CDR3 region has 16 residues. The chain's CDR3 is CASSFQLAGGYNEQFF. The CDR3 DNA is TGTGCCAGCAGTTTCCAACTAGCGGGAGGCTACAATGAGCAGTTCTTC.

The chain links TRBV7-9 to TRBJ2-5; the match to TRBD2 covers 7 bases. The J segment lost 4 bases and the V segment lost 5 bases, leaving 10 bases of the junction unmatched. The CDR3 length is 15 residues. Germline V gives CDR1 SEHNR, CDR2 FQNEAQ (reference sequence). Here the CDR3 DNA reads TGTGCCAGCAGCCTCGGGTATGGGGGGGGAGAGACCCAGTACTTC. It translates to CASSLGYGGGETQYF.

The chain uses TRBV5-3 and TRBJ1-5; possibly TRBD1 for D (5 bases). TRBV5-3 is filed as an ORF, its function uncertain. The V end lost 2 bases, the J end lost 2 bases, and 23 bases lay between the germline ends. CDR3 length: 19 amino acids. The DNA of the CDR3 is TGTGCCAGAAGCTTACCCGTACAGGATAATAAGGATGGCAATCAGCCCCAGCATTTT. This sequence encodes CARSLPVQDNKDGNQPQHF.

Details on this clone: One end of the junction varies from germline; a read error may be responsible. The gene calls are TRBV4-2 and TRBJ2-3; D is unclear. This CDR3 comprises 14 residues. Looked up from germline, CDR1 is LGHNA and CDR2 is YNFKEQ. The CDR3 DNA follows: TGTGCCAGCAACCAAGGGCTAGGCACAGATACGCAGTATTTT. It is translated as CASNQGLGTDTQYF.

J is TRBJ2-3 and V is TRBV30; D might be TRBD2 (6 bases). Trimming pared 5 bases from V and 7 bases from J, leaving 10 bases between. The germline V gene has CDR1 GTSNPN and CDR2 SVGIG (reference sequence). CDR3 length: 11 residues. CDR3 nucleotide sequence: TGTGCCTGGGAGGACTACCATACGCAGTATTTT. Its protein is CAWEDYHTQYF. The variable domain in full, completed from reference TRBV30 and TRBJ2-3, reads SQTIHQWPATLVQPVGSPLSLECTVEGTSNPNLYWYRQAAGRGLQLLFYSVGIGQISSEVPQNLSASRPQDRQFILSSKKLLLSDSGFYLCAWEDYHTQYFGPGTRLTVL.

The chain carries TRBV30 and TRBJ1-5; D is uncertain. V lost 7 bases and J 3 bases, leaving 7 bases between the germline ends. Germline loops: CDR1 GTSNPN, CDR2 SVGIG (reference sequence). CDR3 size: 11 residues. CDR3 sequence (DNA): TGTGCCTCTATCTTCAATCAGCCCCAGCATTTT. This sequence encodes CASIFNQPQHF.

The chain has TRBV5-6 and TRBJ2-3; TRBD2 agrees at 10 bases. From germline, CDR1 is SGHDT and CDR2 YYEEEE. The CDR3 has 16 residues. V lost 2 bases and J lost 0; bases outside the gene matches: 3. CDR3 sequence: CASSFRLAGSTDTQYF. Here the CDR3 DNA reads TGTGCCAGCAGCTTCCGACTAGCGGGCAGCACAGATACGCAGTATTTT.

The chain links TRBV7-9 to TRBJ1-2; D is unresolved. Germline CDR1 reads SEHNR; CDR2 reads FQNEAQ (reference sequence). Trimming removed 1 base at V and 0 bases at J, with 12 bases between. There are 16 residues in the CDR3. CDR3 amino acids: CASSLGGGRSNYGYTF. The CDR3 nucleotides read TGTGCCAGCAGCTTAGGTGGCGGGCGGTCTAACTATGGCTACACCTTC.